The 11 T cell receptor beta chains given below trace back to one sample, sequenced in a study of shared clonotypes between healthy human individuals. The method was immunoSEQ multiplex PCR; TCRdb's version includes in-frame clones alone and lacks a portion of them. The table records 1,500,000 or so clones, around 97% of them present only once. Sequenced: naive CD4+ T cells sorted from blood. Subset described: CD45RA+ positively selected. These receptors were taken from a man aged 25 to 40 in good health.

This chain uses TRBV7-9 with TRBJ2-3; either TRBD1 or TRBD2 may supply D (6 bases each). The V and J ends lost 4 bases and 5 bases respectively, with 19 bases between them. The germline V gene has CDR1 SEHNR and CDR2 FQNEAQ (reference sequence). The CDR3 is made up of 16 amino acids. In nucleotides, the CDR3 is TGTGCCAGCAGCTCTCCCGGAGGGGGGCGGATAGATACGCAGTATTTT. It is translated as CASSSPGGGRIDTQYF.

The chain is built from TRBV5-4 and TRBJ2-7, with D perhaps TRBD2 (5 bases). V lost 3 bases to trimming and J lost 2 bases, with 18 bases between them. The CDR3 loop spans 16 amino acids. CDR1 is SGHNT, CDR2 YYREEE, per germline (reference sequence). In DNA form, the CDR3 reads TGTGCCAGCAGCTCTATAGGGAGAAAAGGACCCTACGAGCAGTACTTC. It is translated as CASSSIGRKGPYEQYF.

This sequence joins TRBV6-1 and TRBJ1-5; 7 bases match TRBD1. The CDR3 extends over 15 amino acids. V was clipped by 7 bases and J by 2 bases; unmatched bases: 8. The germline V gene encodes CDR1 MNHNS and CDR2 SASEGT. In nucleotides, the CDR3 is TGTGCCAGCACCCAGGGGGGTTTCGGCAATCAGCCCCAGCATTTT. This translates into CASTQGGFGNQPQHF.

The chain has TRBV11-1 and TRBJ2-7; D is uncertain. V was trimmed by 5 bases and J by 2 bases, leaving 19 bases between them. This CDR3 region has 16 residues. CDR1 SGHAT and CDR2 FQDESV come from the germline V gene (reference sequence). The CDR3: CASSRRLNGPPYEQYF. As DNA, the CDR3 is TGTGCCAGCAGCCGCCGATTAAACGGGCCGCCCTACGAGCAGTACTTC.

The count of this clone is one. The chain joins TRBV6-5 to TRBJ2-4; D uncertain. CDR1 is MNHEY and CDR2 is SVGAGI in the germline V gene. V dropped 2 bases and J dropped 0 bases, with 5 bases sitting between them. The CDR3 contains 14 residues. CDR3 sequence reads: CASSYNPAKNIQYF. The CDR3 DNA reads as TGTGCCAGCAGTTACAACCCAGCCAAAAACATTCAGTACTTC.

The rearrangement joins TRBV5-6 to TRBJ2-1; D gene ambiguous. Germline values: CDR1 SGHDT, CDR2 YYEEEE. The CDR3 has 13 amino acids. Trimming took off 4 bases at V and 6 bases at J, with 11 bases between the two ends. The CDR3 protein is CASSPLEGNEQFF. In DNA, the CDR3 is TGTGCCAGCAGCCCCCTGGAAGGCAATGAGCAGTTCTTC.

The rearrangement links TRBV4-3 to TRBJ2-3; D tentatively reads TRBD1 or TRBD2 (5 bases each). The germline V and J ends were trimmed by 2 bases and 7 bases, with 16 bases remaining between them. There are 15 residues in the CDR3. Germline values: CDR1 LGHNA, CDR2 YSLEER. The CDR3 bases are TGCGCCAGCAGCCAACAATCGGGACCCGGGTATACGCAGTATTTT. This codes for CASSQQSGPGYTQYF.

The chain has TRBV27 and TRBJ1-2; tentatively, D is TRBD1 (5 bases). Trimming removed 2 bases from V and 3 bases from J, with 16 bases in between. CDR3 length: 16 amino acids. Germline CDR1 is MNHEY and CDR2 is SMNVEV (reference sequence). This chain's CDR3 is CASSLNTGGVHYGYTF. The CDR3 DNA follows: TGTGCCAGCAGTTTAAATACTGGGGGGGTTCACTATGGCTACACCTTC.

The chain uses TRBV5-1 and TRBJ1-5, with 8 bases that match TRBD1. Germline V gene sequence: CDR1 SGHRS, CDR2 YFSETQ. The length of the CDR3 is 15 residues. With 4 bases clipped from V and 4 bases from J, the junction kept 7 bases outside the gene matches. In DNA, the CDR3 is TGCGCCAGCAGCCCCGGGACAGGAAGAAATCAGCCCCAGCATTTT. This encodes CASSPGTGRNQPQHF.

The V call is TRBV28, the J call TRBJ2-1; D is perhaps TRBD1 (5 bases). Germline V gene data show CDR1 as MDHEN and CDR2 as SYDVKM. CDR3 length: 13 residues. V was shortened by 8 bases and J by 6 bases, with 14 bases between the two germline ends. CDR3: CASLSREINEQFF. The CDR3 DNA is TGTGCCAGCCTATCCAGGGAAATCAATGAGCAGTTCTTC.

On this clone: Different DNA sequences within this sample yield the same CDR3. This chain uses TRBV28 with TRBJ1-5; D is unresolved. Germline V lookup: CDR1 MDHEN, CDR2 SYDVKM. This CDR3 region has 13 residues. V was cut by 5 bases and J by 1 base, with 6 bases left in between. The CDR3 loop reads CASSAWSNQPQHF. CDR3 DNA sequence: TGTGCCAGCAGTGCCTGGAGCAATCAGCCCCAGCATTTT.